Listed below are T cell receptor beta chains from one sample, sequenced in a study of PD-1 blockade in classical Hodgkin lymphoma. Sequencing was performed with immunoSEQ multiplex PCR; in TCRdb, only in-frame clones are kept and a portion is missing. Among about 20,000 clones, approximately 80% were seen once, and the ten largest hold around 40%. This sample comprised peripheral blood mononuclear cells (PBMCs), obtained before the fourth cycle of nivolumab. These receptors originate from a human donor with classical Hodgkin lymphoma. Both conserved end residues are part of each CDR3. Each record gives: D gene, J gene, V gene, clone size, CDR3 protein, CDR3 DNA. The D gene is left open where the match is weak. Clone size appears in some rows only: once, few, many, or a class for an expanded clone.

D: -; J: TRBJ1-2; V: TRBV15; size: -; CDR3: CATSRDQGYYGYTF; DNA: TGTGCCACCAGCAGAGATCAGGGTTACTATGGCTACACCTTC
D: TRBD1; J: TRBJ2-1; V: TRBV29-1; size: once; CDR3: CSSVAGGREQFF; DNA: TGCAGCTCAGTCGCAGGGGGCCGTGAGCAGTTCTTC
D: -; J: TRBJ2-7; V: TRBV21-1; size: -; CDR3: CASSKLGPDEQYF; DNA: TGTGCCAGCAGCAAATTAGGTCCTGACGAGCAGTACTTC
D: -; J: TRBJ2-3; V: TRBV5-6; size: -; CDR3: CASSLLGPRTDTQYF; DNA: TGTGCCAGCAGCCTACTTGGACCTCGCACAGATACGCAGTATTTT
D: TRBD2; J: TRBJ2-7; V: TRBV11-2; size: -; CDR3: CASSLESASGSYEQYF; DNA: TGTGCCAGCAGCTTAGAAAGCGCTAGCGGTTCCTACGAGCAGTACTTC
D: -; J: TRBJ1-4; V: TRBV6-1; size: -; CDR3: CASSVFRDTNEKLFF; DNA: TGTGCCAGCAGTGTGTTCCGGGACACCAATGAAAAACTGTTTTTT
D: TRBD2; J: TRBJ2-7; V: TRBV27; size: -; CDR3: CASSLDGGGSSYEQYF; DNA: TGTGCCAGCAGTCTCGACGGCGGGGGGAGCTCCTACGAGCAGTACTTC
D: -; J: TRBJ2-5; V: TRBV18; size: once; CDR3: CASSPQTDGETQYF; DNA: TGTGCCAGCTCACCACAGACGGACGGAGAGACCCAGTACTTC
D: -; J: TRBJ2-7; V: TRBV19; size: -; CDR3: CASSITDEQYF; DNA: TGTGCCAGTAGTATAACAGACGAGCAGTACTTC
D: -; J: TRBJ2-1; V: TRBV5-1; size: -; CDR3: CASSLVNGAVNEQFF; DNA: TGCGCCAGCAGCTTGGTAAACGGGGCCGTCAATGAGCAGTTCTTC
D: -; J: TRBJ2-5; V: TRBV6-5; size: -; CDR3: CASSYLERVGTQYF; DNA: TGTGCCAGCAGTTACCTGGAGAGGGTTGGGACCCAGTACTTC
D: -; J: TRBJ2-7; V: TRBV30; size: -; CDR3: CAWSVRAYEQYF; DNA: TGTGCCTGGAGTGTAAGGGCCTACGAGCAGTACTTC
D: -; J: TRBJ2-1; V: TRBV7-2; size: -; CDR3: CASSLGVGNEQFF; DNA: TGTGCCAGCAGCTTAGGGGTTGGCAATGAGCAGTTCTTC
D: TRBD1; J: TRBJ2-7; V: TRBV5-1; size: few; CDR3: CASSPDRGSEQYF; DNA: TGCGCCAGCAGCCCGGACAGGGGCTCCGAGCAGTACTTC
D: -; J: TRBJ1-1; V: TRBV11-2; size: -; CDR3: CASSLGHSREAFF; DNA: TGTGCCAGCAGCCTGGGACACTCCCGTGAAGCTTTCTTT
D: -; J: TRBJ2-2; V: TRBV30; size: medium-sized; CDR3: CAWKGVPGELFF; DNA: TGTGCCTGGAAAGGGGTACCCGGGGAGCTGTTTTTT
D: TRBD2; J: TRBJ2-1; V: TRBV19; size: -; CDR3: CASSITSAGEQFF; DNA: TGTGCCAGTAGTATAACTAGCGCAGGTGAGCAGTTCTTC
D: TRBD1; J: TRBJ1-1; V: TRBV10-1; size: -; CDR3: CASSEWDSQGAFF; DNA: TGCGCCAGCAGTGAGTGGGACAGTCAAGGAGCTTTCTTT
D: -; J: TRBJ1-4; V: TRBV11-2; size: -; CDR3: CASSLGQATNEKLFF; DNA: TGTGCCAGCAGCTTAGGACAGGCAACTAATGAAAAACTGTTTTTT
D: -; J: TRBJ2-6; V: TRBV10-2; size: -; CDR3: CASSAPSGANVLTF; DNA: TGCGCCAGCAGTGCCCCCTCTGGGGCCAACGTCCTGACTTTC
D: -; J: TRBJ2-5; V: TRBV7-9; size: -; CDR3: CASRKQGRETQYF; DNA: TGTGCCAGCAGGAAACAGGGGAGGGAGACCCAGTACTTC
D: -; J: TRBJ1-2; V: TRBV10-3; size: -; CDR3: CAISERDEGDLGYTF; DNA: TGTGCCATCAGTGAGCGGGACGAGGGGGATCTTGGCTACACCTTC
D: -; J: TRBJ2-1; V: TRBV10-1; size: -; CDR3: CASSGRDNEQFF; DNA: TGCGCCAGCAGTGGGAGAGACAATGAGCAGTTCTTC
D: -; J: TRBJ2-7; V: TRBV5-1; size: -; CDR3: CASSLAGQTTLYEQYF; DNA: TGCGCCAGCAGCTTGGCGGGTCAGACTACCCTCTACGAGCAGTACTTC
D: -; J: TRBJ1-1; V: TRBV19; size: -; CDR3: CASSYLADTEAFF; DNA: TGTGCCAGTAGTTATTTGGCCGACACTGAAGCTTTCTTT
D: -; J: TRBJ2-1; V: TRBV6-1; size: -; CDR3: CASSSGNEQFF; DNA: TGTGCCAGCAGTAGCGGGAATGAGCAGTTCTTC